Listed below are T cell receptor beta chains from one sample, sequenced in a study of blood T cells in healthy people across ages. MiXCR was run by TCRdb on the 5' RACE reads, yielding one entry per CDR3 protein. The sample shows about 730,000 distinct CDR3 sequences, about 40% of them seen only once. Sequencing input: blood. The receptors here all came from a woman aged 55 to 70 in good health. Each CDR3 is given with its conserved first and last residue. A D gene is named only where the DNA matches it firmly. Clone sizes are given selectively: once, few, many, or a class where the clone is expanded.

CDR3aa: CSAPGEGHKTQYF; CDR3nt: TGCAGTGCTCCCGGGGAGGGTCACAAGACCCAGTACTTC; d_gene: TRBD2; j_gene: TRBJ2-5; v_gene: TRBV20-1; abundance: few
CDR3aa: CASSQTPGQATYEQYF; CDR3nt: TGTGCCAGCAGCCAGACTCCGGGACAGGCCACCTACGAGCAGTACTTC; d_gene: TRBD1; j_gene: TRBJ2-7; v_gene: TRBV7-9; abundance: few
CDR3aa: CASSQRSFYGYTF; CDR3nt: TGTGCCAGCAGCCAGCGGTCCTTCTATGGCTACACCTTC; d_gene: NA; j_gene: TRBJ1-2; v_gene: TRBV14; abundance: NA
CDR3aa: CASSAAGSGTDTQYF; CDR3nt: TGTGCCAGCAGTGCCGCGGGTAGCGGCACAGATACGCAGTATTTT; d_gene: NA; j_gene: TRBJ2-3; v_gene: TRBV2; abundance: NA
CDR3aa: CAISEARNQETQYF; CDR3nt: TGTGCCATCAGTGAGGCAAGAAACCAAGAGACCCAGTACTTC; d_gene: NA; j_gene: TRBJ2-5; v_gene: TRBV10-3; abundance: few
CDR3aa: CASSLEGTPMNTEAFF; CDR3nt: TGTGCCAGCAGCTTGGAGGGAACCCCCATGAACACTGAAGCTTTCTTT; d_gene: NA; j_gene: TRBJ1-1; v_gene: TRBV7-2; abundance: NA
CDR3aa: CAIRTGVSYEQYF; CDR3nt: TGTGCCATCAGAACAGGGGTATCCTACGAGCAGTACTTC; d_gene: TRBD1; j_gene: TRBJ2-7; v_gene: TRBV10-3; abundance: many
CDR3aa: CASSDASAGGETQYF; CDR3nt: TGTGCCAGCAGTGATGCATCGGCAGGGGGAGAGACCCAGTACTTC; d_gene: TRBD1; j_gene: TRBJ2-5; v_gene: TRBV25-1; abundance: NA
CDR3aa: CASSSGPGEQYF; CDR3nt: TGTGCCAGCAGCTCCGGGCCAGGGGAGCAGTACTTC; d_gene: NA; j_gene: TRBJ2-7; v_gene: TRBV7-2; abundance: NA
CDR3aa: CASSFPDAAGQYF; CDR3nt: TGTGCCAGCAGCTTCCCCGACGCAGCCGGGCAGTACTTC; d_gene: NA; j_gene: TRBJ2-4; v_gene: TRBV5-6; abundance: NA
CDR3aa: CASSDNGPYGYTF; CDR3nt: TGTGCCAGCAGTGATAACGGACCCTATGGCTACACCTTC; d_gene: NA; j_gene: TRBJ1-2; v_gene: TRBV6-1; abundance: NA
CDR3aa: CASSDTGTSQRRYF; CDR3nt: TGTGCCAGCAGTGACACCGGGACTAGCCAACGTAGGTACTTC; d_gene: TRBD2; j_gene: TRBJ2-5; v_gene: TRBV6-2/TRBV6-3; abundance: few
CDR3aa: CASSSPPGSYEQYF; CDR3nt: TGTGCCAGCAGTTCCCCTCCCGGCTCCTACGAGCAGTACTTC; d_gene: NA; j_gene: TRBJ2-7; v_gene: TRBV27; abundance: NA
CDR3aa: CASSLSGQRQETQYF; CDR3nt: TGTGCCAGCAGTTTATCTGGTCAGAGACAAGAGACCCAGTACTTC; d_gene: NA; j_gene: TRBJ2-5; v_gene: TRBV27; abundance: many
CDR3aa: CASSSDLFTQYF; CDR3nt: TGTGCCAGCAGTTCGGACCTCTTTACGCAGTATTTT; d_gene: NA; j_gene: TRBJ2-3; v_gene: TRBV12-3/TRBV12-4; abundance: NA
CDR3aa: CAISARDSYDQPQHF; CDR3nt: TGTGCCATCAGTGCCCGGGACAGTTATGATCAGCCCCAGCATTTT; d_gene: TRBD1; j_gene: TRBJ1-5; v_gene: TRBV10-3; abundance: NA
CDR3aa: CASSFVGEQFF; CDR3nt: TGTGCCAGCAGTTTCGTAGGAGAGCAGTTCTTC; d_gene: NA; j_gene: TRBJ2-1; v_gene: TRBV28; abundance: few
CDR3aa: CASSLVAAFQETQYF; CDR3nt: TGTGCCAGCAGCTTAGTTGCGGCCTTCCAAGAGACCCAGTACTTC; d_gene: NA; j_gene: TRBJ2-5; v_gene: TRBV11-2; abundance: few
CDR3aa: CASSLGQTPTTNEKLFF; CDR3nt: TGCGCCAGCAGCTTAGGACAGACGCCTACAACTAATGAAAAACTGTTTTTT; d_gene: NA; j_gene: TRBJ1-4; v_gene: TRBV5-1; abundance: once
CDR3aa: CSVEGLAGGLCVEETQYF; CDR3nt: TGCAGCGTTGAGGGTCTAGCGGGAGGCTTGTGTGTAGAAGAGACCCAGTACTTC; d_gene: TRBD2; j_gene: TRBJ2-5; v_gene: TRBV29-1; abundance: NA
CDR3aa: CAWTDEETNYGYTF; CDR3nt: TGTGCCTGGACGGACGAGGAAACTAACTATGGCTACACCTTC; d_gene: NA; j_gene: TRBJ1-2; v_gene: TRBV30; abundance: NA
CDR3aa: CASSYPADYLNEQFF; CDR3nt: TGTGCCAGCAGTTACCCCGCGGACTATCTGAATGAGCAGTTCTTC; d_gene: NA; j_gene: TRBJ2-1; v_gene: TRBV6-5; abundance: many
CDR3aa: CSARLGADQPQHF; CDR3nt: TGCAGTGCTAGGCTGGGGGCTGATCAGCCCCAGCATTTT; d_gene: NA; j_gene: TRBJ1-5; v_gene: TRBV20-1; abundance: NA
CDR3aa: CASSFGQVEDYEQYF; CDR3nt: TGCGCCAGCAGCTTCGGACAGGTTGAAGACTACGAGCAGTACTTC; d_gene: TRBD1; j_gene: TRBJ2-7; v_gene: TRBV5-1; abundance: few
CDR3aa: CASSDQINEKLFF; CDR3nt: TGTGCCAGCAGTGATCAGATTAATGAAAAACTGTTTTTT; d_gene: NA; j_gene: TRBJ1-4; v_gene: TRBV6-4; abundance: NA
CDR3aa: CASSEGRFGNQPQHF; CDR3nt: TGTGCCAGCAGTGAAGGCAGGTTTGGCAATCAGCCCCAGCATTTT; d_gene: NA; j_gene: TRBJ1-5; v_gene: TRBV6-1; abundance: NA
CDR3aa: CASSPSRGGYGYTF; CDR3nt: TGTGCCAGCAGCCCGAGCAGGGGCGGCTATGGCTACACCTTC; d_gene: NA; j_gene: TRBJ1-2; v_gene: TRBV3-1; abundance: NA
CDR3aa: CAISAGTEAFF; CDR3nt: TGTGCCATCAGTGCCGGGACAGAAGCTTTCTTT; d_gene: NA; j_gene: TRBJ1-1; v_gene: TRBV10-3; abundance: NA
CDR3aa: CASSQPGQGSHNEQFF; CDR3nt: TGTGCCAGCAGCCAACCCGGACAGGGGAGCCACAATGAGCAGTTCTTC; d_gene: TRBD1; j_gene: TRBJ2-1; v_gene: TRBV14; abundance: NA
CDR3aa: CASTDLMNTEAFF; CDR3nt: TGCGCCAGTACAGACCTCATGAACACTGAAGCTTTCTTT; d_gene: NA; j_gene: TRBJ1-1; v_gene: TRBV5-1; abundance: NA
CDR3aa: CASSTLTGNTEAFF; CDR3nt: TGTGCCAGCAGCACTTTGACAGGGAACACTGAAGCTTTCTTT; d_gene: NA; j_gene: TRBJ1-1; v_gene: TRBV12-3/TRBV12-4; abundance: few
CDR3aa: CASSLVYRGANYGYTF; CDR3nt: TGTGCCAGCAGCTTAGTTTACAGGGGAGCTAACTATGGCTACACCTTC; d_gene: TRBD1; j_gene: TRBJ1-2; v_gene: TRBV7-2; abundance: NA
CDR3aa: CASSYSGTSDEQYF; CDR3nt: TGTGCCAGCAGTTACTCCGGGACTAGCGACGAGCAGTACTTC; d_gene: TRBD2; j_gene: TRBJ2-7; v_gene: TRBV6-5; abundance: NA
CDR3aa: CSARGLAGSYNEQFF; CDR3nt: TGCAGTGCTAGGGGACTAGCGGGATCCTACAATGAGCAGTTCTTC; d_gene: TRBD2; j_gene: TRBJ2-1; v_gene: TRBV20-1; abundance: few
CDR3aa: CASSPYSGASYEQYF; CDR3nt: TGTGCTAGCAGCCCCTATAGCGGGGCGAGCTACGAGCAGTACTTC; d_gene: TRBD2; j_gene: TRBJ2-7; v_gene: TRBV7-7; abundance: NA
CDR3aa: CASSLLSSLGNEQFF; CDR3nt: TGTGCCAGCAGCTTATTGTCTAGCCTGGGGAATGAGCAGTTCTTC; d_gene: NA; j_gene: TRBJ2-1; v_gene: TRBV7-9; abundance: NA
CDR3aa: CASSYLAGEGEQFF; CDR3nt: TGTGCCAGCAGTTACCTTGCGGGAGAGGGTGAGCAGTTCTTC; d_gene: TRBD2; j_gene: TRBJ2-1; v_gene: TRBV6-2/TRBV6-3; abundance: NA
CDR3aa: CSVSTVNTEAFF; CDR3nt: TGCAGCGTATCTACAGTGAACACTGAAGCTTTCTTT; d_gene: NA; j_gene: TRBJ1-1; v_gene: TRBV29-1; abundance: few
CDR3aa: CASTAFQGRGYTF; CDR3nt: TGTGCCAGCACTGCTTTCCAGGGACGTGGCTACACCTTC; d_gene: NA; j_gene: TRBJ1-2; v_gene: TRBV12-3/TRBV12-4; abundance: many
CDR3aa: CASSQHLGLASETQYF; CDR3nt: TGTGCCAGCAGCCAGCACTTGGGACTAGCGTCGGAGACCCAGTACTTC; d_gene: TRBD2; j_gene: TRBJ2-5; v_gene: TRBV4-2; abundance: NA
CDR3aa: CASSPRDGHNYGYTF; CDR3nt: TGCGCCAGCAGCCCCCGGGACGGACATAACTATGGCTACACCTTC; d_gene: NA; j_gene: TRBJ1-2; v_gene: TRBV4-3; abundance: NA
CDR3aa: CASSQAGGYGQPQHF; CDR3nt: TGTGCCAGCAGCCAGGCAGGGGGCTACGGTCAGCCCCAGCATTTT; d_gene: TRBD1; j_gene: TRBJ1-5; v_gene: TRBV6-5; abundance: NA
CDR3aa: CASSKGYRGHNEQFF; CDR3nt: TGTGCCAGCAGCAAAGGTTACAGGGGGCATAATGAGCAGTTCTTC; d_gene: NA; j_gene: TRBJ2-1; v_gene: TRBV21-1; abundance: few
CDR3aa: CASSPAGGADEQFF; CDR3nt: TGTGCCAGCAGCCCTGCCGGGGGGGCCGATGAGCAGTTCTTC; d_gene: TRBD2; j_gene: TRBJ2-1; v_gene: TRBV6-2/TRBV6-3; abundance: few
CDR3aa: CASSLAGTGGGEQFF; CDR3nt: TGTGCCAGCAGCTTAGCAGGGACAGGGGGCGGTGAGCAGTTCTTC; d_gene: TRBD1; j_gene: TRBJ2-1; v_gene: TRBV5-6; abundance: NA
CDR3aa: CATSDDGQGDGYEQYF; CDR3nt: TGTGCCACCAGTGATGATGGACAGGGGGACGGCTACGAGCAGTACTTC; d_gene: TRBD1; j_gene: TRBJ2-7; v_gene: TRBV24-1; abundance: NA
CDR3aa: CASSFTGGDTEAFF; CDR3nt: TGTGCCAGCAGCTTCACAGGGGGCGACACTGAAGCTTTCTTT; d_gene: TRBD1; j_gene: TRBJ1-1; v_gene: TRBV5-6; abundance: few